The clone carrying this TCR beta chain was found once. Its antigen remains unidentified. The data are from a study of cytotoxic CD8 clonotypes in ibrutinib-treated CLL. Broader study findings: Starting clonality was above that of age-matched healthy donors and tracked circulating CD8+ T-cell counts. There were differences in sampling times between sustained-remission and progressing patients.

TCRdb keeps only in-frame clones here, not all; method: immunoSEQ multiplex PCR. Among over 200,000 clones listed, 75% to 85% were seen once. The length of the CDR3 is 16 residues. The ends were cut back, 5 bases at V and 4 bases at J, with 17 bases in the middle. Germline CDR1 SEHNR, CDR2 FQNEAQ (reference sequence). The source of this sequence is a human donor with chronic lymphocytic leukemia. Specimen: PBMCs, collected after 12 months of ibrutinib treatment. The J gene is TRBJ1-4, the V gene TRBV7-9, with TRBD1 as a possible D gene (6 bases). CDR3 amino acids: CASSEGQGQLNEKLFF. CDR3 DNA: TGTGCCAGCAGCGAAGGACAAGGACAGCTTAATGAAAAACTGTTTTTT.